This T cell receptor (beta chain) was captured in a study of identifying expanded T cells in peripheral blood. Overall study findings and caveats: About 1.2 clones differed between technical replicates, versus approximately 17 and 20 over time.

Measured with immunoSEQ multiplex PCR; TCRdb has only the in-frame clones, and not every one. Among around 95,000 clones, 80% to 90% were seen once, and the ten largest hold 4.5% to 6.5%. The germline gives CDR1 SGHKS, CDR2 YYEKEE (reference sequence). This CDR3 region has 13 residues. The germline V and J ends were trimmed by 3 bases and 4 bases, with 10 bases remaining between them. This clone showed up just once. Its antigen remains unidentified. The source material was blood. This receptor was identified in a person between 18 and 75 years old in good health. The chain uses TRBV5-5 and TRBJ1-1, with D possibly being TRBD1 (5 bases). CDR3 sequence reads: CASSWAGGTEAFF. The CDR3 nucleotides read TGTGCCAGCAGCTGGGCGGGGGGCACTGAAGCTTTCTTT.